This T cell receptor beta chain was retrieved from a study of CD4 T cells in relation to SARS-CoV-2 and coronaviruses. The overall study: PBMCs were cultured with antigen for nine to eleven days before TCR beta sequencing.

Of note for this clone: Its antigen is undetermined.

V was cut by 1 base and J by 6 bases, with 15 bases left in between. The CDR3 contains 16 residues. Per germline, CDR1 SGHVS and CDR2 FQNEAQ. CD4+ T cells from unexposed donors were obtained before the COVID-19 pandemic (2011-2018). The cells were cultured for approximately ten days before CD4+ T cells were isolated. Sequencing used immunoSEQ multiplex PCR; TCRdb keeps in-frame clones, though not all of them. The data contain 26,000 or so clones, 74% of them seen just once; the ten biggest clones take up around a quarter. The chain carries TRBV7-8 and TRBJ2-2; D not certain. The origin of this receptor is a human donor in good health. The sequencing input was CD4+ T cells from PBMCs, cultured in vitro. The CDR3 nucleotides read TGTGCCAGCAGCTTAGAGTTTGGGTCTGGTTCCGGGGAGCTGTTTTTT. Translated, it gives CASSLEFGSGSGELFF.